These T cell receptor beta chains were read from a single sample in a study of blood T cell repertoires in COVID-19. The repertoire was sequenced with immunoSEQ multiplex PCR; TCRdb's copy has only in-frame clones and lacks some. The sample shows some 70,000 clones, over 60% of them seen only once. Sequenced input: peripheral blood. The receptor source for this set is a man between 60 and 70 years old with COVID-19, enrolled during active disease. CDR3s leave out the opening cysteine and the closing phenylalanine or tryptophan.

CDR3,J,V
ASSGPGVTNEKLF,TRBJ1-4,TRBV9
AWSGGNTPQH,TRBJ1-5,TRBV30
ASSESGRREGAF,TRBJ1-1,TRBV25-1
SVAGSSYNEQF,TRBJ2-1,TRBV29-1
ASSQDRENTEAF,TRBJ1-1,TRBV4-2
ASRSGRLAGAETQY,TRBJ2-5,TRBV21-1
ASSGLNQPQH,TRBJ1-5,TRBV7-9
ASSDSGLGDTQY,TRBJ2-3,TRBV10-2
ASSPRSGESF,TRBJ1-1,TRBV14
ATHGGPGSGKNIQY,TRBJ2-4,TRBV7-9
ASSRGGGSEKLF,TRBJ1-4,TRBV19
ASSQRTGALYEQY,TRBJ2-7,TRBV28
ASSLERAYEQY,TRBJ2-7,TRBV7-2
ASGLVLAGTGVWGETQY,TRBJ2-5,TRBV12-5
ASSLFIDRVNTEAF,TRBJ1-1,TRBV13
ASSTNQPRGDTQY,TRBJ2-3,TRBV2
ASSSRTGQGQPQH,TRBJ1-5,TRBV19
ATEPGRLAGGPSETQY,TRBJ2-5,TRBV7-9
AIGRGTEETQY,TRBJ2-5,TRBV10-3
ASTEGVSYNEQF,TRBJ2-1,TRBV9
AIARQGTGANVLT,TRBJ2-6,TRBV10-3
ASSLDRFLGTNEKLF,TRBJ1-4,TRBV5-6
ASSLGLIASSYEQY,TRBJ2-7,TRBV5-5
ASSNQGTYEQY,TRBJ2-7,TRBV21-1
ASSEPLTRYEQY,TRBJ2-7,TRBV6-1
ASRRPGQGEGGNQPQH,TRBJ1-5,TRBV10-2
AYHLRETNTEAF,TRBJ1-1,TRBV30
ASSEGVTLEQY,TRBJ2-7,TRBV12-3/TRBV12-4
ASSPREGAEGYT,TRBJ1-2,TRBV7-9
SAIGGRGETQY,TRBJ2-5,TRBV29-1
ASSIRGAGSNQPQH,TRBJ1-5,TRBV19
ASSRLGQPNEKLF,TRBJ1-4,TRBV5-1
ASSLVREDEQF,TRBJ2-1,TRBV5-1
ASSEGTVNTGELF,TRBJ2-2,TRBV2
AIGRPSYEQY,TRBJ2-7,TRBV6-5
ASSQDWTGGLETQY,TRBJ2-5,TRBV14
ATSLPTGDGELF,TRBJ2-2,TRBV24-1
ASSPTSAQETQY,TRBJ2-5,TRBV7-9
SVRSGKNYEQY,TRBJ2-7,TRBV29-1
ASSRDREETQY,TRBJ2-5,TRBV6-5
ASSEAGLGNQPQH,TRBJ1-5,TRBV2
ASSYSRQVGQPQH,TRBJ1-5,TRBV6-2/TRBV6-3
ATNRGRSTGNTIY,TRBJ1-3,TRBV19
ASSRSLFGASEAF,TRBJ1-1,TRBV6-5
ASRQGRVEKLF,TRBJ1-4,TRBV19
ASSSLFQGRASPLH,TRBJ1-6,TRBV11-2
SVENNSGTQY,TRBJ2-5,TRBV29-1
ASSFAAGGNSGANVLT,TRBJ2-6,TRBV5-1
ASSVSDEAF,TRBJ1-1,TRBV5-6
SAEGGNTIY,TRBJ1-3,TRBV20-1
ASGPELDTQY,TRBJ2-3,TRBV19
ASSFFQGVSTEAF,TRBJ1-1,TRBV6-5
ASSPGTSGRAGEQF,TRBJ2-1,TRBV18
ASGGTVDQPQH,TRBJ1-5,TRBV2
ASTHRGENQPQH,TRBJ1-5,TRBV28
ARSLSRPEELF,TRBJ2-2,TRBV5-3
ASSEAYSNQPQH,TRBJ1-5,TRBV6-1
ASSDGTKAGEQY,TRBJ2-7,TRBV27
ASSPRAGEGTEAF,TRBJ1-1,TRBV5-1
ASSIQGGGDTQY,TRBJ2-3,TRBV19